Below are 22 T cell receptor beta chains sequenced from a single sample in a study of T cells in localized non-small cell lung cancer. The data were produced by immunoSEQ multiplex PCR, yet TCRdb's version contains in-frame clones alone and is incomplete. The sample has just over 15,000 clones; around 87% are singletons. The sample here was peripheral blood mononuclear cells, taken before any cancer treatment. Receptor source: a male donor at least 60 years old with stage II lung adenocarcinoma.

V is TRBV5-1 and J is TRBJ2-2; 10 bases agree with TRBD1. This CDR3 spans 16 amino acids. Looked up from germline, CDR1 is SGHRS and CDR2 is YFSETQ. V lost 4 bases and J lost 5; bases outside the gene matches: 8. DNA for the CDR3: TGCGCCAGCAGCACCCCGGGACAGGGGAGGACCGGGGAGCTGTTTTTT. As protein: CASSTPGQGRTGELFF. The entire variable domain, with the rest obtained from reference TRBV5-1 and TRBJ2-2, is as follows: KAGVTQTPRYLIKTRGQQVTLSCSPISGHRSVSWYQQTPGQGLQFLFEYFSETQRNKGNFPGRFSGRQFSNSRSEMNVSTLELGDSALYLCASSTPGQGRTGELFFGEGSRLTVL.

The chain recombines TRBV6-1 with TRBJ2-5, with D tentatively TRBD2 (5 bases). This CDR3 is 12 amino acids long. In germline, CDR1 is MNHNS, CDR2 SASEGT. Trimming left V 4 bases short and J 5 bases short, with 8 bases between. The CDR3 sequence is CASSVPGETQYF. In DNA form, the CDR3 reads TGTGCCAGCAGTGTTCCGGGGGAGACCCAGTACTTC.

V and J are TRBV5-1 and TRBJ1-2; 8 positions agree with TRBD1. Germline CDR1 and CDR2: SGHRS and YFSETQ. The CDR3 length is 16 residues. With 1 base clipped from V and 4 bases from J, the junction kept 9 bases outside the gene matches. CDR3 loop: CASSLNPAGGGYGYTF. DNA for the CDR3: TGCGCCAGCAGCTTGAATCCTGCAGGGGGCGGCTATGGCTACACCTTC.

J is TRBJ1-1 and V is TRBV28, with 7 bases identical to TRBD1. The CDR3 is 14 amino acids. Germline CDR1 MDHEN, CDR2 SYDVKM. After removal of 0 bases from V and 11 bases from J, the junction contained 9 bases not matched to a gene. Here the CDR3 reads CASSLWVTGNRAFF. The CDR3 bases are TGTGCCAGCAGTTTATGGGTGACAGGGAACCGGGCTTTCTTT.

This clone was seen a few times. The V and J genes are TRBV5-1 and TRBJ1-2, with a possible D match to TRBD1 (5 bases). V was clipped by 5 bases and J by 6 bases, with 11 bases between them. This CDR3 has 12 residues. Germline CDR1 SGHRS, CDR2 YFSETQ. Written as DNA, the CDR3 is TGCGCCAGCAGACAAGCCAGGGATGGCTACACCTTC. Its protein product is CASRQARDGYTF.

The V gene is TRBV5-1, the J gene TRBJ2-3, with a tentative D call TRBD1 (5 bases). The CDR3 consists of 15 residues. Trimming removed 4 bases from V and 2 bases from J, with 14 bases in between. The germline gives CDR1 SGHRS, CDR2 YFSETQ. The CDR3 region has the DNA TGCGCCAGCAGCCTACAGGCCTCCAACACAGATACGCAGTATTTT. Amino acids: CASSLQASNTDTQYF.

The chain uses TRBV9 and TRBJ2-5; D may correspond to TRBD1 or TRBD2 (5 bases each). The CDR3 extends over 13 amino acids. Germline V lookup: CDR1 SGDLS, CDR2 YYNGEE. Trimming stripped 0 bases from V and 4 bases from J, with 7 bases between. CDR3 sequence (DNA): TGTGCCAGCAGCGTAGGAGGGGTAGAGACCCAGTACTTC. Protein product: CASSVGGVETQYF.

This chain links TRBV6-1 with TRBJ2-2; D unresolved. Looked up from germline, CDR1 is MNHNS and CDR2 is SASEGT. CDR3 length equals 13 residues. Trimming removed 7 bases at V and 4 bases at J, with 10 bases between. The CDR3 protein is CASKESGTGELFF. DNA for the CDR3: TGTGCCAGCAAGGAGTCGGGCACCGGGGAGCTGTTTTTT.

This chain links TRBV19 with TRBJ1-1; D remains ambiguous. V gave up 7 bases and J gave up 0 bases, with 12 bases separating them. CDR3 length equals 14 residues. CDR1 and CDR2 (germline): LNHDA, SQIVND (reference sequence). CDR3 coding DNA: TGTGCCAGTATCCCCGACCGCCTGAACACTGAAGCTTTCTTT. Encoded protein: CASIPDRLNTEAFF.

The J gene is TRBJ2-3, the V gene TRBV28; D remains ambiguous. CDR3 length: 14 residues. V dropped 3 bases and J dropped 5 bases, with 12 bases sitting between them. Per germline, CDR1 MDHEN and CDR2 SYDVKM. CDR3 loop: CASSFLVGGDTQYF. The CDR3 DNA follows: TGTGCCAGCAGTTTTCTTGTGGGTGGAGATACGCAGTATTTT.

The chain couples TRBV12-5 to TRBJ2-1, with D possibly being TRBD1 (6 bases). The germline gives CDR1 LGHNT, CDR2 FRNRAP. Trimming shortened V by 1 base and J by 4 bases, and 20 bases separated the two germline ends. CDR3 length: 18 residues. The CDR3 loop reads CASGLGVGGPVPYNEQFF. Here the CDR3 DNA reads TGTGCTAGTGGTTTGGGGGTTGGGGGCCCGGTCCCTTACAATGAGCAGTTCTTC. Full variable domain (outside the CDR3, taken from reference TRBV12-5 and TRBJ2-1): DARVTQTPRHKVTEMGQEVTMRCQPILGHNTVFWYRQTMMQGLELLAYFRNRAPLDDSGMPKDRFSAEMPDATLATLKIQPSEPRDSAVYFCASGLGVGGPVPYNEQFFGPGTRLTVL.

The J gene is TRBJ2-1, the V gene TRBV5-1; no clear D gene. The CDR3 spans 16 residues. V dropped 1 base and J dropped 2 bases, with 13 bases sitting between them. Germline V gene sequence: CDR1 SGHRS, CDR2 YFSETQ. The CDR3, as DNA: TGCGCCAGCAGCTTGCAAGGCCTATCGGCCTACAATGAGCAGTTCTTC. Translating it yields CASSLQGLSAYNEQFF.

This clone is a singleton in its sample. The chain couples TRBV13 to TRBJ1-2; maybe TRBD1 (5 bases). The CDR3 runs 16 residues. With 5 bases removed from V and 6 bases from J, the gap between germline ends came to 22 bases. Germline-derived CDR1 and CDR2 are PRHDT and FYEKMQ (reference sequence). The CDR3 sequence: CASSTKPSAGRDGYTF. The CDR3 nucleotides read TGTGCCAGCAGCACCAAACCCTCCGCAGGGAGGGATGGCTACACCTTC.

The genes are TRBV2 and TRBJ2-2; 13 bases align to TRBD2. There are 16 residues in the CDR3. V was clipped by 4 bases and J by 4 bases; unmatched bases: 3. Per the germline V gene, CDR1 is SNHLY and CDR2 is FYNNEI. As DNA, the CDR3 is TGTGCCAGCAGTGCGGGACTAGCGGGACTCACCGGGGAGCTGTTTTTT. This translates into CASSAGLAGLTGELFF.

The count of this clone is one. The genes are TRBV11-3 and TRBJ2-7; possibly TRBD1 for D (5 bases). The CDR3 spans 13 residues. CDR1 and CDR2 from the germline V gene are SGHNT and YENEEA. V lost 2 bases and J lost 5, with 10 bases in between. The CDR3 DNA reads as TGTGCCAGCAGCTTACTAGGGGTACACGAGCAGTACTTC. It is translated as CASSLLGVHEQYF.

V usage is TRBV19 and J usage is TRBJ2-5, with TRBD1 identical over 7 bases. CDR1 and CDR2 from the germline V gene are LNHDA and SQIVND (reference sequence). The CDR3 has 15 amino acids. The ends lost 5 bases at V and 6 bases at J; junction bases unmatched: 12. The CDR3 region has the DNA TGTGCCAGTAGTCCCCGTCCCGGGACAGTTCAGACCCAGTACTTC. This sequence encodes CASSPRPGTVQTQYF.

This chain uses TRBV6-1 with TRBJ1-5; D ambiguous. The length of the CDR3 is 13 residues. V was clipped by 6 bases and J by 4 bases, with 10 bases between them. Germline CDR1 reads MNHNS; CDR2 reads SASEGT. CDR3 in DNA: TGTGCCAGCAGGAGTGCTGGGAATCAGCCCCAGCATTTT. This codes for CASRSAGNQPQHF.

The genes are TRBV11-2 and TRBJ1-2; D is unresolved. Trimming stripped 4 bases from V and 8 bases from J, with 8 bases between. Germline loops: CDR1 SGHAT, CDR2 FQNNGV. There are 11 residues in the CDR3. The CDR3 sequence: CASSSGAGYTF. The CDR3 DNA reads TGTGCCAGCAGCTCAGGCGCGGGCTACACCTTC.

This clone was observed a single time. The chain carries TRBV7-9 and TRBJ2-7, with TRBD2 matching 12 bases. This CDR3 has 19 residues. V was pared by 0 bases and J by 0 bases, with 9 bases of the junction left unmatched. Germline V gene sequence: CDR1 SEHNR, CDR2 FQNEAQ (reference sequence). As DNA, the CDR3 is TGTGCCAGCAGCTTAGCGAAGACGACTAGCGGGGGCCACTCCTACGAGCAGTACTTC. Protein: CASSLAKTTSGGHSYEQYF.

The chain carries TRBV18 and TRBJ2-1; 8 nucleotides agree with TRBD1. CDR3 length: 14 amino acids. Germline-derived CDR1 and CDR2 are KGHSH and LQKENI. J gave up 6 bases and V 6 bases, and 7 bases lay outside the gene matches. The CDR3 DNA is TGTGCCAGCTCCGCGGACAGGGAGTCCAATGAGCAGTTCTTC. Translation: CASSADRESNEQFF.

The J gene is TRBJ2-2, the V gene TRBV30; perhaps TRBD1 as D (6 bases). Trimming took 4 bases from V and 0 from J, leaving 12 bases between them. In germline, CDR1 is GTSNPN, CDR2 SVGIG (reference sequence). The CDR3 runs to 15 residues. CDR3 in DNA: TGTGCCTGGAAGGGGACACCCACGAACACCGGGGAGCTGTTTTTT. Residues: CAWKGTPTNTGELFF.

The rearrangement joins TRBV19 to TRBJ2-5, with D perhaps TRBD2 (6 bases). CDR1 LNHDA and CDR2 SQIVND come from the germline V gene (reference sequence). The CDR3 spans 13 residues. V dropped 8 bases and J dropped 5 bases, with 15 bases sitting between them. Here the CDR3 reads CASAGKTQETQYF. DNA of the CDR3: TGTGCCAGTGCGGGGAAGACTCAGGAGACCCAGTACTTC. The variable domain in full, with the rest retrieved from reference TRBV19 and TRBJ2-5, is DGGITQSPKYLFRKEGQNVTLSCEQNLNHDAMYWYRQDPGQGLRLIYYSQIVNDFQKGDIAEGYSVSREKKESFPLTVTSAQKNPTAFYLCASAGKTQETQYFGPGTRLLVL.